Reported below is one TCR beta chain. The data belong to a study of CD8 T cells in Susac syndrome. An input of roughly 0.45 to 1 ug of RNA was subjected to reverse transcription using random hexamers. Amplification of TCR beta CDR3 was carried out by immunoSEQ multiplex PCR, which covered 54 Vbeta and 13 Jbeta segments. One entry per CDR3 protein, called by TCRdb with MiXCR from the immunoSEQ multiplex PCR reads. The data hold 100,000 to 150,000 distinct CDR3 sequences, with around 94% observed a single time. This CDR3 comprises 15 residues. The V gene's germline CDR1 is SGHDT and CDR2 YYEEEE. The V gene lost 2 bases and the J gene lost 6 bases, with 12 bases spanning the gap.

Sequenced sample: CD8+ T cells from PBMCs. This receptor was obtained from a human donor with Susac syndrome. This rearrangement joins TRBV5-6 to TRBJ1-6; possible D gene TRBD1, 5 bases. The CDR3 nucleotides are TGTGCCAGCAGCTTCGGGGGGTTAACTAATTCACCCCTCCACTTT. Its translation is CASSFGGLTNSPLHF.